These 23 T cell receptor beta chains were sequenced from one sample in a study of cytomegalovirus exposure and HLA in healthy donors (dated by TCRdb to about 2017). Receptors were amplified or captured by the immunoSEQ multiplex PCR assay. For the multiplex PCR, a mixture combining 60 forward primers for TCR Vbeta segments and 13 reverse primers for TCR Jbeta segments was used. TCRdb's version of the immuneACCESS table is confined to in-frame rearrangements and falls short of the full clone set. An unresolved V gene accounts for under half of the shortfall where checked; the remainder is of unknown origin. Counted in this sample were approximately 97,000 clones; around 84% of them appeared once. The leading ten clones occupy 4.1% of the sample. Sequenced: PBMCs. These receptors were obtained from a middle-aged woman in good health and CMV-seropositive.

V is TRBV6-1 and J is TRBJ1-4; 11 bases agree with TRBD1. This CDR3 has 17 residues. Germline trimming cut 2 bases from V and 8 bases from J; bases unmatched to any gene: 10. From germline, CDR1 is MNHNS and CDR2 SASEGT. CDR3 protein: CASSERTGGELREKLFF. In DNA, the CDR3 is TGTGCCAGCAGTGAAAGGACAGGGGGCGAATTGAGAGAAAAACTGTTTTTT.

This chain connects TRBV5-4 to TRBJ1-4; 9 bases fit TRBD1. J was trimmed by 5 bases and V by 3 bases; bases with no gene match: 2. The CDR3 is made up of 14 amino acids. CDR1 is SGHNT, CDR2 YYREEE, per germline (reference sequence). In DNA form, the CDR3 reads TGTGCCAGCAGCTCCGGGACAGGGAATGAAAAACTGTTTTTT. It encodes CASSSGTGNEKLFF.

As concerns this clone: At the DNA level, this CDR3 is encoded by other sequences in the same sample as well. The rearrangement joins TRBV2 to TRBJ1-1; D remains ambiguous. V was cut by 5 bases and J by 1 base, with 5 bases left in between. The CDR3 extends over 12 amino acids. Germline-derived CDR1 and CDR2 are SNHLY and FYNNEI. CDR3 amino acids: CASSRQNTEAFF. In DNA form, the CDR3 reads TGTGCCAGCAGTAGACAGAACACTGAAGCTTTCTTT. The full variable domain, rest sourced from reference TRBV2 and TRBJ1-1, is EPEVTQTPSHQVTQMGQEVILRCVPISNHLYFYWYRQILGQKVEFLVSFYNNEISEKSEIFDDQFSVERPDGSNFTLKIRSTKLEDSAMYFCASSRQNTEAFFGQGTRLTVV.

CDR3 residues: CASRTGATNEKLFF. The CDR3 DNA reads as TGTGCCAGCAGAACAGGGGCAACTAATGAAAAACTGTTTTTT. This chain joins TRBV27 and TRBJ1-4; 7 nucleotides line up with TRBD1. The CDR3 runs 14 residues. Germline V gene lookup returns CDR1 MNHEY and CDR2 SMNVEV (reference sequence). Losses at the gene ends were 6 bases for V and 0 bases for J; bases not matched to a gene: 1.

The chain is built from TRBV5-8 and TRBJ1-5; D gene uncertain. The length of the CDR3 is 14 residues. Trimming left V 2 bases short and J 2 bases short, with 8 bases between. Per germline, CDR1 SGHTS and CDR2 YDEGEE. DNA of the CDR3: TGTGCCAGCAGCTTTTTCACGGGCAATCAGCCCCAGCATTTT. This translates into CASSFFTGNQPQHF. Looking up the rest from reference TRBV5-8 and TRBJ1-5 gives the full variable domain: EAGVTQSPTHLIKTRGQQATLRCSPISGHTSVYWYQQALGLGLQFLLWYDEGEERNRGNFPPRFSGRQFPNYSSELNVNALELEDSALYLCASSFFTGNQPQHFGDGTRLSIL.

V usage is TRBV6-1 and J usage is TRBJ2-7, with D unclear. Germline loops: CDR1 MNHNS, CDR2 SASEGT. This CDR3 is 13 amino acids long. The germline V and J ends were trimmed by 4 bases and 0 bases, with 7 bases remaining between them. Here the CDR3 DNA reads TGTGCCAGCAGTGTACAAAGCTCCTACGAGCAGTACTTC. Amino acid sequence: CASSVQSSYEQYF.

The rearrangement links TRBV28 to TRBJ1-2; 7 bases are shared with TRBD1. V was clipped by 10 bases and J by 4 bases; unmatched bases: 9. The V gene's germline CDR1 is MDHEN and CDR2 SYDVKM. The CDR3 sequence is 13 residues long. CDR3 DNA: TGTGCCACCAGCATCGGGACAGTCTATGGCTACACCTTC. It translates to CATSIGTVYGYTF.

The chain carries TRBV5-4 and TRBJ1-5, with no clear D. Per the germline V gene, CDR1 is SGHNT and CDR2 is YYREEE (reference sequence). Between the trimmed V and J ends, which lost 2 bases and 3 bases, there was a span of 12 bases. The CDR3 is 15 residues long. The CDR3 spells CASSFGGRPNQPQHF. The CDR3 DNA reads as TGTGCCAGCAGCTTTGGAGGACGGCCCAATCAGCCCCAGCATTTT.

This clone was observed a single time. This rearrangement joins TRBV30 to TRBJ2-7, with TRBD1 matching over 8 bases. Trimming cost V 2 bases and J 4 bases; bases outside gene matches: 7. Germline loops: CDR1 GTSNPN, CDR2 SVGIG (reference sequence). The CDR3 totals 14 residues. Here the CDR3 DNA reads TGTGCCTGGAGTATTCTAGACAGGGGATACGAGCAGTACTTC. Amino acid sequence: CAWSILDRGYEQYF.

The CDR3: CASSYGGVSGNTIYF. In DNA form, the CDR3 reads TGTGCCAGCAGTTACGGGGGGGTCTCTGGAAACACCATATATTTT. The chain combines TRBV6-6 with TRBJ1-3; possible D gene TRBD1, 5 bases. The CDR3 runs to 15 residues. Germline CDR1 and CDR2: MNHNY and SVGAGI (reference sequence). V lost 2 bases and J lost 0, with 8 bases in between.

The chain couples TRBV5-6 to TRBJ1-1; tentatively, D is TRBD1 (5 bases). V was pared by 1 base and J by 5 bases, with 12 bases between. Germline values: CDR1 SGHDT, CDR2 YYEEEE. The CDR3 contains 14 residues. This CDR3 is CASSLWGDETEAFF. CDR3 coding DNA: TGTGCCAGCAGCTTGTGGGGGGATGAGACTGAAGCTTTCTTT.

This chain uses TRBV5-1 with TRBJ1-5, with 7 bases matching TRBD1. In germline, CDR1 is SGHRS, CDR2 YFSETQ. The CDR3 extends over 19 amino acids. J lost 4 bases, V lost 2 bases, and 18 bases had no gene match. CDR3 amino acids: CASSFIHTTGTALNQPQHF. Written as DNA, the CDR3 is TGCGCCAGCAGCTTCATCCATACCACCGGGACAGCCCTAAATCAGCCCCAGCATTTT.

The rearrangement links TRBV28 to TRBJ1-2; D unresolved. V dropped 6 bases and J dropped 8 bases, with 7 bases sitting between them. Germline loops: CDR1 MDHEN, CDR2 SYDVKM. This CDR3 comprises 10 residues. The CDR3 protein is CASSSVGYTF. In nucleotides, the CDR3 is TGTGCCAGCAGCTCCGTGGGCTACACCTTC.

The chain carries TRBV7-9 and TRBJ2-3, with 7 bases aligning to TRBD1. V lost 5 bases to trimming and J lost 2 bases; unmatched junction nucleotides: 10. CDR3 length equals 16 residues. Germline assignment: CDR1 SEHNR and CDR2 FQNEAQ (reference sequence). CDR3 region: CASSIGTALTTDTQYF. CDR3 DNA sequence: TGTGCCAGCAGCATTGGGACAGCCCTTACCACAGATACGCAGTATTTT.

The chain employs TRBV5-1 and TRBJ2-7; D remains unclear. The CDR3 is made up of 13 amino acids. V was cut by 5 bases and J by 2 bases, with 11 bases left in between. Looked up from germline, CDR1 is SGHRS and CDR2 is YFSETQ. CDR3 nucleotide sequence: TGCGCCAGCAGTGCCGGGTCCACCTACGAGCAGTACTTC. Encoded protein: CASSAGSTYEQYF.

The chain is built from TRBV9 and TRBJ2-7, with 7 positions matching TRBD2. In germline, CDR1 is SGDLS, CDR2 YYNGEE. V was clipped by 0 bases and J by 2 bases; unmatched bases: 2. The CDR3 has 14 amino acids. CDR3 residues: CASSVGGGTYEQYF. DNA of the CDR3: TGTGCCAGCAGCGTAGGGGGGGGGACCTACGAGCAGTACTTC.

V is TRBV4-1 and J is TRBJ2-1; unclear D gene. CDR1 and CDR2 from the germline V gene are MGHRA and YSYEKL. This CDR3 comprises 13 residues. With 4 bases removed from V and 10 bases from J, the gap between germline ends came to 14 bases. CDR3 nucleotides: TGCGCCAGCAGCCGCACCTCAAGAGAAGAGCAGTTCTTC. This encodes CASSRTSREEQFF.

V usage is TRBV19 and J usage is TRBJ2-7; D unresolved. V was cut by 1 base and J by 6 bases, with 10 bases left in between. The length of the CDR3 is 13 residues. Per germline, CDR1 LNHDA and CDR2 SQIVND (reference sequence). In DNA form, the CDR3 reads TGTGCCAGTAGTATAGCACTTCTTGGCGAGCAGTACTTC. Encoded protein: CASSIALLGEQYF.

There are a few counts of this clone. The rearrangement uses TRBV28 and TRBJ1-3; 7 nucleotides match TRBD1. CDR1 MDHEN and CDR2 SYDVKM come from the germline V gene. The CDR3 is 16 residues long. The ends lost 4 bases at V and 1 base at J; junction bases unmatched: 7. For the CDR3, the DNA is TGTGCCAGCAGTTCAGGGGGAGAGGAATCTGGAAACACCATATATTTT. Translation gives CASSSGGEESGNTIYF.

V gene TRBV4-1 combines with J gene TRBJ2-7; D perhaps matches TRBD2 (6 bases). The CDR3 contains 16 residues. The germline CDR1 and CDR2 sequences are MGHRA and YSYEKL. V was cut by 1 base and J by 2 bases, with 15 bases left in between. The CDR3 bases are TGCGCCAGCAGCCAAGTAGGGGCGGGGACCACCTACGAGCAGTACTTC. It yields the protein CASSQVGAGTTYEQYF.

This chain connects TRBV19 to TRBJ2-2; 8 nucleotides agree with TRBD2. This CDR3 spans 17 amino acids. Germline V gene lookup returns CDR1 LNHDA and CDR2 SQIVND (reference sequence). V shed 2 bases, J shed 4 bases, and the junction held 9 bases outside the gene matches. This CDR3 is CASSILGAGVGTGELFF. The DNA of the CDR3 is TGTGCCAGTAGTATATTGGGAGCGGGAGTCGGCACCGGGGAGCTGTTTTTT. The full variable domain, its missing parts supplied by reference TRBV19 and TRBJ2-2, is DGGITQSPKYLFRKEGQNVTLSCEQNLNHDAMYWYRQDPGQGLRLIYYSQIVNDFQKGDIAEGYSVSREKKESFPLTVTSAQKNPTAFYLCASSILGAGVGTGELFFGEGSRLTVL.

The rearrangement links TRBV27 to TRBJ1-1, with 9 bases lining up with TRBD1. CDR1 and CDR2 (germline): MNHEY, SMNVEV (reference sequence). This CDR3 contains 15 residues. J was trimmed by 6 bases and V by 4 bases; bases with no gene match: 9. In nucleotides, the CDR3 is TGTGCCAGCAGTTCCGAGGAACAGGGGGCGGCTGAAGCTTTCTTT. Amino acids: CASSSEEQGAAEAFF.

The V and J genes are TRBV4-1 and TRBJ2-7; 7 positions agree with TRBD1. CDR1 is MGHRA and CDR2 is YSYEKL in the germline V gene. After removal of 3 bases from V and 7 bases from J, the junction contained 12 bases not matched to a gene. The CDR3 consists of 15 residues. CDR3 bases: TGCGCCAGCAGCCAGCCGGGGACAGCGCTTTGGGAGCAGTACTTC. This gives the protein CASSQPGTALWEQYF.